These T cell receptor beta chains were read from a single sample in a study of blood T cell repertoires in COVID-19. Here immunoSEQ multiplex PCR was the method, and the copy in TCRdb shows in-frame clones only, minus some. The data show fewer than 250,000 clones, approximately 90% seen once. Sequenced material: peripheral blood. These receptors all come from a man between 65 and 85 years old with acute or convalescent COVID-19. The CDR3 runs from the conserved cysteine through the conserved F or W. The D gene is left open where the match is weak. A row's size may be missing; if present it is once, few, many or a size class.

j_gene: TRBJ2-6
v_gene: TRBV27
d_gene: TRBD1
abundance: many
CDR3nt: TGTGCCAGCAGTTTCCTGACAGGGGGCGCGTCTGGGGCCAACGTCCTGACTTTC
CDR3aa: CASSFLTGGASGANVLTF

j_gene: TRBJ1-1
v_gene: TRBV5-1
d_gene: NA
abundance: NA
CDR3nt: TGCGCCAGCACTCGTGGGGCAGGGTCAGTGGCTGAAGCTTTCTTT
CDR3aa: CASTRGAGSVAEAFF

j_gene: TRBJ1-1
v_gene: TRBV20-1
d_gene: TRBD1
abundance: NA
CDR3nt: TGCAGTGCTAGTTCCGGGACAGGGTTTTCTAACACTGAAGCTTTCTTT
CDR3aa: CSASSGTGFSNTEAFF

j_gene: TRBJ2-2
v_gene: TRBV5-4
d_gene: NA
abundance: NA
CDR3nt: TGTGCCAGCAGTCTAAGTAGCAGGGGTCACACCGGGGAGCTGTTTTTT
CDR3aa: CASSLSSRGHTGELFF

j_gene: TRBJ2-1
v_gene: TRBV7-3
d_gene: TRBD2
abundance: NA
CDR3nt: TGTGCCAGCAGCCCGGATAGCGGGAGGGCCCCCTACAATGAGCAGTTCTTC
CDR3aa: CASSPDSGRAPYNEQFF

j_gene: TRBJ1-2
v_gene: TRBV7-2
d_gene: NA
abundance: NA
CDR3nt: TGTGCCAGCAGCTCGTGGGACTTGAGCTACACCTTC
CDR3aa: CASSSWDLSYTF

j_gene: TRBJ2-2
v_gene: TRBV7-3
d_gene: NA
abundance: NA
CDR3nt: TGTGCCAGCAGCCCCGGCGGGACAGCGAACACCGGGGAGCTGTTTTTT
CDR3aa: CASSPGGTANTGELFF

j_gene: TRBJ2-1
v_gene: TRBV27
d_gene: TRBD2
abundance: NA
CDR3nt: TGTGCCAGCAGTTCAAAGGGACTACCCAACAATGAGCAGTTCTTC
CDR3aa: CASSSKGLPNNEQFF

j_gene: TRBJ2-3
v_gene: TRBV28
d_gene: NA
abundance: NA
CDR3nt: TGTGCCAGCAGTTTAAGATTGACAGGAAGGTCAGGAGATACGCAGTATTTT
CDR3aa: CASSLRLTGRSGDTQYF

j_gene: TRBJ2-2
v_gene: TRBV11-2
d_gene: TRBD2
abundance: NA
CDR3nt: TGTGCCAGCAGCCCCCCCCGGGCGGGAGGGAGCACCGGGGAGCTGTTTTTT
CDR3aa: CASSPPRAGGSTGELFF

j_gene: TRBJ2-3
v_gene: TRBV12-3/TRBV12-4
d_gene: NA
abundance: NA
CDR3nt: TGTGCCAGCAGTCTCAGGGGCCCAGATACGCAGTATTTT
CDR3aa: CASSLRGPDTQYF

j_gene: TRBJ2-7
v_gene: TRBV5-1
d_gene: NA
abundance: NA
CDR3nt: TGCGCCAGCAGCCCCGGGACTCAAAACTCCTACGAGCAGTACTTC
CDR3aa: CASSPGTQNSYEQYF

j_gene: TRBJ2-7
v_gene: TRBV7-2
d_gene: NA
abundance: NA
CDR3nt: TGTGCCAGCAGCTTAGGGCCCCCCGCTAGCTCCTACGAGCAGTACTTC
CDR3aa: CASSLGPPASSYEQYF

j_gene: TRBJ2-5
v_gene: TRBV5-4
d_gene: NA
abundance: NA
CDR3nt: TGTGCCAGCAGCACTGCCAAAGCAGGGCCCGTTCAGACCCAGTACTTC
CDR3aa: CASSTAKAGPVQTQYF

j_gene: TRBJ2-2
v_gene: TRBV6-2/TRBV6-3
d_gene: NA
abundance: NA
CDR3nt: TGTGCCAGCAGTTACTGGCAGGGGACCGGGGAGCTGTTTTTT
CDR3aa: CASSYWQGTGELFF

j_gene: TRBJ1-5
v_gene: TRBV7-2
d_gene: NA
abundance: NA
CDR3nt: TGTGCCAGCAGCTCCTACCGGGGGGCTAGGCAGCCCCAGCATTTT
CDR3aa: CASSSYRGARQPQHF

j_gene: TRBJ2-1
v_gene: TRBV11-2
d_gene: TRBD2
abundance: NA
CDR3nt: TGTGCCAGCAGCTTAGGGACTAGCGGGAGTTTGTTCTTC
CDR3aa: CASSLGTSGSLFF

j_gene: TRBJ2-7
v_gene: TRBV6-5
d_gene: NA
abundance: once
CDR3nt: TGTGCCAGCAGTTACACCAGGACTGAGAGCGAGCAGTACTTC
CDR3aa: CASSYTRTESEQYF

j_gene: TRBJ1-2
v_gene: TRBV6-5
d_gene: NA
abundance: NA
CDR3nt: TGTGCCAGCACCGAACCGGGAAGAAACTATGGCTACACCTTC
CDR3aa: CASTEPGRNYGYTF

j_gene: TRBJ2-1
v_gene: TRBV10-3
d_gene: TRBD2
abundance: NA
CDR3nt: TGTGCCATCCGTCCTAGCGGAAATGAGCAGTTCTTC
CDR3aa: CAIRPSGNEQFF

j_gene: TRBJ2-1
v_gene: TRBV7-2
d_gene: NA
abundance: few
CDR3nt: TGTGCCAGCAAACTGGGGAGTAGCGGAAACAATGAGCAGTTCTTC
CDR3aa: CASKLGSSGNNEQFF

j_gene: TRBJ2-2
v_gene: TRBV29-1
d_gene: NA
abundance: NA
CDR3nt: TGCAGCGTTTCCTCCACCGGGGAGCTGTTTTTT
CDR3aa: CSVSSTGELFF

j_gene: TRBJ1-1
v_gene: TRBV24-1
d_gene: NA
abundance: NA
CDR3nt: TGTGCCACCAGTGCAACAGGAGTGAACACTGAAGCTTTCTTT
CDR3aa: CATSATGVNTEAFF

j_gene: TRBJ1-1
v_gene: TRBV10-3
d_gene: NA
abundance: NA
CDR3nt: TGTGCCATCGGACTCGGGGAGCCGAACACTGAAGCTTTCTTT
CDR3aa: CAIGLGEPNTEAFF

j_gene: TRBJ1-1
v_gene: TRBV6-2/TRBV6-3
d_gene: NA
abundance: NA
CDR3nt: TGTGCCAGCAGTTACATCCAGGGGATGTTGTACACTGAAGCTTTCTTT
CDR3aa: CASSYIQGMLYTEAFF

j_gene: TRBJ1-2
v_gene: TRBV6-2/TRBV6-3
d_gene: TRBD1
abundance: few
CDR3nt: TGTGCCAGCAGTAAAAGGGACAGACTTAACTATGGCTACACCTTC
CDR3aa: CASSKRDRLNYGYTF

j_gene: TRBJ1-2
v_gene: TRBV7-2
d_gene: NA
abundance: NA
CDR3nt: TGTGCCAGCAGCTTAGAAGTCGGTGGCTACACCTTC
CDR3aa: CASSLEVGGYTF

j_gene: TRBJ1-3
v_gene: TRBV7-9
d_gene: NA
abundance: NA
CDR3nt: TGTGCCAGCAGCTTAAGTGGCACTGCGGGAGGAAACACCATATATTTT
CDR3aa: CASSLSGTAGGNTIYF

j_gene: TRBJ1-2
v_gene: TRBV18
d_gene: NA
abundance: NA
CDR3nt: TGTGCCAGCTCCCCCGAGGCTAACTATGGCTACACCTTC
CDR3aa: CASSPEANYGYTF